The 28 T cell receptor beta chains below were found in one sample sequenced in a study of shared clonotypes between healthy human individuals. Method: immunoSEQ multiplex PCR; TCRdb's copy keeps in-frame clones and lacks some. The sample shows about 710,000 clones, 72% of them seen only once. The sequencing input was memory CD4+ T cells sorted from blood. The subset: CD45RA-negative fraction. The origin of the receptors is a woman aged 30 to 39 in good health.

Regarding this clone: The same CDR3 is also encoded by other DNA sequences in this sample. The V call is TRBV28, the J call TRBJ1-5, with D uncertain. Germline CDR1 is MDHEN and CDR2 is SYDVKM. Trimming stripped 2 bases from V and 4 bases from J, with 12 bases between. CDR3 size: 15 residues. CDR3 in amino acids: CASSLVGARNQPQHF. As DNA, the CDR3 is TGTGCCAGCAGTTTAGTGGGCGCCCGGAATCAGCCCCAGCATTTT.

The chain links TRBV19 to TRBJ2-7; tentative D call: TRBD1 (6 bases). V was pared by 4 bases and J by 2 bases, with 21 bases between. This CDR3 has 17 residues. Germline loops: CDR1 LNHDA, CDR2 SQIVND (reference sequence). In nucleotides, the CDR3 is TGTGCCAGTAGTAGAACGACGACAGGATACGAGACCTACGAGCAGTACTTC. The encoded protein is CASSRTTTGYETYEQYF.

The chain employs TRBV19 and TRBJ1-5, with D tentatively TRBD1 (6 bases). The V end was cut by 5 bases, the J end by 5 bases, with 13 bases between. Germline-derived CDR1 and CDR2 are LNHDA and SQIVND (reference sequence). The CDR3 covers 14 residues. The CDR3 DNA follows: TGTGCCAGTAGTCGCGGACAGATTTATCAGCCCCAGCATTTT. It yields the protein CASSRGQIYQPQHF.

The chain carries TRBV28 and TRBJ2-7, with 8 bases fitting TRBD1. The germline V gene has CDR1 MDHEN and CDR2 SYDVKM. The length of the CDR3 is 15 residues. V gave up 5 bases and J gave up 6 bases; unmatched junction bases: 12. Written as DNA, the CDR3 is TGTGCCAGCAGTCCCCACTCGACAGGGGTGGGCGAGCAGTACTTC. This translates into CASSPHSTGVGEQYF.

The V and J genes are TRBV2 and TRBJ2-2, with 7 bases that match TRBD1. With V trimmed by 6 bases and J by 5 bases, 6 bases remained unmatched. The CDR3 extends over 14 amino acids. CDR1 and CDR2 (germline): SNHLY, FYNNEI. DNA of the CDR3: TGTGCCAGCAGGGACAGGTTTGAGACCGGGGAGCTGTTTTTT. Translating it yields CASRDRFETGELFF.

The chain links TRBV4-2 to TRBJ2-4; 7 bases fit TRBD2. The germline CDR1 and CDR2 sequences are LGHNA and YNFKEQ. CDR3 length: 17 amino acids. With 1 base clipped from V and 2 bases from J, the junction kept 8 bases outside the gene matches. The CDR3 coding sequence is TGTGCCAGCAGCCAAGTTGGGGGGGGTTGGCCCAAAAACATTCAGTACTTC. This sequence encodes CASSQVGGGWPKNIQYF.

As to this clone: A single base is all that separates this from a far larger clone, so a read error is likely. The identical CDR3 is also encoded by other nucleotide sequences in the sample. CDR3: CASSLVSGSYNEQFF. The DNA of the CDR3 is TGCGCCAGCAGCTTGGTTAGCGGGAGCTACAATGAGCAGTTCTTC. V is TRBV5-1 and J is TRBJ2-1, with TRBD2 identical over 9 bases. Germline trimming cut 0 bases from V and 3 bases from J; bases unmatched to any gene: 1. CDR1 SGHRS and CDR2 YFSETQ come from the germline V gene. CDR3 size: 15 residues.

CDR3 region: CASREQGFQPQHF. In DNA form, the CDR3 reads TGTGCCAGCAGGGAACAGGGGTTTCAGCCCCAGCATTTT. V usage is TRBV6-1 and J usage is TRBJ1-5, with TRBD1 identical over 7 bases. Germline V CDR1 and CDR2: MNHNS, SASEGT. The V segment lost 6 bases and the J segment 6 bases; nucleotides outside the gene matches: 5. The length of the CDR3 is 13 residues.

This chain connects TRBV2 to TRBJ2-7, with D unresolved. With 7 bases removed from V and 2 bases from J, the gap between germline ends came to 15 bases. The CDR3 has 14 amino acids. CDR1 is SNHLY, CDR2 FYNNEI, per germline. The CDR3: CASTLRQETYEQYF. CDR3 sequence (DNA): TGTGCCAGCACCCTCCGCCAGGAGACCTACGAGCAGTACTTC.

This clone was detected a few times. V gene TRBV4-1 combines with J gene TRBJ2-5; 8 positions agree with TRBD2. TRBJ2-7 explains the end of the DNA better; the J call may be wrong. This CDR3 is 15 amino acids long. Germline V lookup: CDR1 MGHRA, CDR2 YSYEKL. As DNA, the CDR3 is TGCGCCAGCAGCCAAGGGGGCGGGAGGCTGTACGAGCAGTACTTC. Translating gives CASSQGGGRLYEQYF.

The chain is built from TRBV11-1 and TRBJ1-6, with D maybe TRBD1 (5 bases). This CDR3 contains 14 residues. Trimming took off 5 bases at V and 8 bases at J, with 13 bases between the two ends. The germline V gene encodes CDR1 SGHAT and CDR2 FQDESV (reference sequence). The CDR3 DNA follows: TGTGCCAGCAGCCTGACAGAGATATATTCACCCCTCCACTTT. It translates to CASSLTEIYSPLHF.

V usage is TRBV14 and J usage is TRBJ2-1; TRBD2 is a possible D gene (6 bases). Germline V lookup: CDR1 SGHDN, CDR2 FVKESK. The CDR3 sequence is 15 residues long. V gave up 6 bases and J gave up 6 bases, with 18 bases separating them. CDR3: CASSLRQTGGNEQFF. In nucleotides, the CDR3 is TGTGCCAGCAGTCTTAGACAGACCGGGGGCAATGAGCAGTTCTTC.

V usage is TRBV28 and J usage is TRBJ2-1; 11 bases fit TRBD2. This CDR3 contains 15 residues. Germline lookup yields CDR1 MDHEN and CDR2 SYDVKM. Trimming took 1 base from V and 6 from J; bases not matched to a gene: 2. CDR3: CASSLFTSGSNEQFF. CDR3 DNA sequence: TGTGCCAGCAGTTTATTTACTAGCGGGAGCAATGAGCAGTTCTTC.

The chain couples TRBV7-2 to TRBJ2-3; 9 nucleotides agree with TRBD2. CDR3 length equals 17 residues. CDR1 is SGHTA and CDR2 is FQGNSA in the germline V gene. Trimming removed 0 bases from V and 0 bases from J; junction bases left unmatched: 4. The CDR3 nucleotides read TGTGCCAGCAGCTTAGCGAGGACTAGCGTAAGCACAGATACGCAGTATTTT. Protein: CASSLARTSVSTDTQYF. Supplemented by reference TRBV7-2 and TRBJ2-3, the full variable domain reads GAGVSQSPSNKVTEKGKDVELRCDPISGHTALYWYRQSLGQGLEFLIYFQGNSAPDKSGLPSDRFSAERTGGSVSTLTIQRTQQEDSAVYLCASSLARTSVSTDTQYFGPGTRLTVL.

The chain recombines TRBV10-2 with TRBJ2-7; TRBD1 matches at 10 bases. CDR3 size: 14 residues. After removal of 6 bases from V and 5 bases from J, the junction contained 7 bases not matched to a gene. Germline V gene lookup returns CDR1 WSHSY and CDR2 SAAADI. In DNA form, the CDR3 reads TGCGCCAGCAGCGGGACAGGGGTTTTCCACGAGCAGTACTTC. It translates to CASSGTGVFHEQYF.

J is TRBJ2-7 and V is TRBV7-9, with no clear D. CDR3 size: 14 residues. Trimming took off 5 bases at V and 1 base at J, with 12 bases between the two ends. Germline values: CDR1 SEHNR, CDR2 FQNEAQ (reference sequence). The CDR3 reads CASSPAGGSYEQYF. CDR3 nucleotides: TGTGCCAGCAGCCCTGCCGGTGGGTCCTACGAGCAGTACTTC.

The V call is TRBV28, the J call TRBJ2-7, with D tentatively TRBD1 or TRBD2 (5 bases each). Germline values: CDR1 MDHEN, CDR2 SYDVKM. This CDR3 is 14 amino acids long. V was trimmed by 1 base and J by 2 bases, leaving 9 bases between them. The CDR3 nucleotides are TGTGCCAGCAGTTTATTGGGGGAAACCTACGAGCAGTACTTC. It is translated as CASSLLGETYEQYF. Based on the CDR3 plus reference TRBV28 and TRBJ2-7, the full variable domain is DVKVTQSSRYLVKRTGEKVFLECVQDMDHENMFWYRQDPGLGLRLIYFSYDVKMKEKGDIPEGYSVSREKKERFSLILESASTNQTSMYLCASSLLGETYEQYFGPGTRLTVT.

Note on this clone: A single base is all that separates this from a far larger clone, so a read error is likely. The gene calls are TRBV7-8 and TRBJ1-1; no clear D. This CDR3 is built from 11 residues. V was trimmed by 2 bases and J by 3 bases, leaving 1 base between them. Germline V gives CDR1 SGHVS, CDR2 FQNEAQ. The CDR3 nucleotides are TGTGCCAGCAGCTTATACACTGAAGCTTTCTTT. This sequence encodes CASSLYTEAFF.

The DNA of the CDR3 is TGTGCCAGCTCACCGGGGCCTCGTGGTCAGCCCCAGCATTTT. Amino acids: CASSPGPRGQPQHF. The V gene is TRBV18, the J gene TRBJ1-5, with a possible D match to TRBD1 (5 bases). This CDR3 spans 14 amino acids. The V end lost 3 bases, the J end lost 6 bases, and 12 bases lay between the germline ends. Germline V lookup: CDR1 KGHSH, CDR2 LQKENI.

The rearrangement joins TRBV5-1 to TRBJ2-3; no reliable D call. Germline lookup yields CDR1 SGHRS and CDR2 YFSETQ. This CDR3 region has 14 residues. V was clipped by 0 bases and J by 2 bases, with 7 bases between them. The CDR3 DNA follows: TGCGCCAGCAGCTTGGGTGACAACACAGATACGCAGTATTTT. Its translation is CASSLGDNTDTQYF.

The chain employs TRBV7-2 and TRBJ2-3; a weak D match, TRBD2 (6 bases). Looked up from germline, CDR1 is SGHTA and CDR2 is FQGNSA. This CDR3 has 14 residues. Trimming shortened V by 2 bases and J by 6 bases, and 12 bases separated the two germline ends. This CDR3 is CASSLNGRIDTQYF. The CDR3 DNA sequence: TGTGCCAGCAGCTTAAACGGGAGAATTGATACGCAGTATTTT.

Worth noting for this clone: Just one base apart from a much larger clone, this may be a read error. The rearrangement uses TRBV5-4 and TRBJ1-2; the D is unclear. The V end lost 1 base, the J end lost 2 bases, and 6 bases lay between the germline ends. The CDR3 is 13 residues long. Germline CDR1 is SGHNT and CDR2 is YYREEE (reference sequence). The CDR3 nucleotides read TGTGCCAGCAGCTTGCGAGGGAACTATGGCTACACCTTC. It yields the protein CASSLRGNYGYTF.

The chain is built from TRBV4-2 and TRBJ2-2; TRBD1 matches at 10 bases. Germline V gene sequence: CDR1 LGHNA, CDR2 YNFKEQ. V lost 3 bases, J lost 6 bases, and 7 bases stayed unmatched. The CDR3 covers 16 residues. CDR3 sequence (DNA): TGTGCCAGCAGCCACCCCGACAGGGGGCTTGCCGGGGAGCTGTTTTTT. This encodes CASSHPDRGLAGELFF.

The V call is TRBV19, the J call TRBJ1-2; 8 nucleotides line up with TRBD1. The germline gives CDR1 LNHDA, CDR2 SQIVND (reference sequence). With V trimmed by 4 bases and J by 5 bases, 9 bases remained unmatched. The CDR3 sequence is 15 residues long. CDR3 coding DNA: TGTGCCAGTAGTACCGACAGGGGACGGCGGTATGGCTACACCTTC. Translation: CASSTDRGRRYGYTF.

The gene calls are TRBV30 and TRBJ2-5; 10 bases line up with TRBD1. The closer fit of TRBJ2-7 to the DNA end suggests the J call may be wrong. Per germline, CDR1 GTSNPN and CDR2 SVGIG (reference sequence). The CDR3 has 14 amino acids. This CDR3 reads CAWSGTGGFYEQYF. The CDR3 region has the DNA TGTGCCTGGAGTGGGACAGGGGGGTTTTACGAGCAGTACTTC.

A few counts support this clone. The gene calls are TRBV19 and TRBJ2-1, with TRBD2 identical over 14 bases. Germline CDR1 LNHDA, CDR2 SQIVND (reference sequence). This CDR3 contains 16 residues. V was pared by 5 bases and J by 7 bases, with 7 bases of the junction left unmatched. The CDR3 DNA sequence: TGTGCCAGTAGTTGGGGACTAGCGGGAGATCGGAATGAGCAGTTCTTC. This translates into CASSWGLAGDRNEQFF.

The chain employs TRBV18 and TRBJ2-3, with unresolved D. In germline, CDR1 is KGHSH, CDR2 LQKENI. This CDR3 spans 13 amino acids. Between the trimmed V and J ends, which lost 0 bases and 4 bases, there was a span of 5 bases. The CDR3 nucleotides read TGTGCCAGCTCACCACCGGAATCAGATACGCAGTATTTT. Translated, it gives CASSPPESDTQYF.

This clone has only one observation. In DNA form, the CDR3 reads TGTGCCAGCCAACAGACAGGCCAATACAATGAGCAGTTCTTC. This translates into CASQQTGQYNEQFF. The chain joins TRBV19 to TRBJ2-1; D perhaps matches TRBD1 (6 bases). Between the trimmed V and J ends, which lost 9 bases and 4 bases, there was a span of 16 bases. The CDR3 contains 14 residues. Germline V gives CDR1 LNHDA, CDR2 SQIVND (reference sequence).